This T cell receptor (beta chain) originates from a study of cytomegalovirus exposure and HLA in healthy donors. The study's findings and limits: TRBV6-2, TRBV6-3 and some other V segments were excluded as indistinguishable. HLA alleles were associated with 18,000 or so TCR beta sequences in a later analysis at 0.05 false discovery rate.

In its sample, this clone was seen a few times. Its antigen is as yet unknown. Amplification used 60 Vbeta primers and 13 Jbeta primers. Clones were sequenced by immunoSEQ multiplex PCR, and TCRdb holds only the in-frame ones, with some missing. This sample yields hundreds of thousands of clones, of which about 75% are seen a single time; 1.8% belongs to the top ten. The CDR3 consists of 13 residues. Germline CDR1 MNHEY, CDR2 SMNVEV (reference sequence). V was cut by 3 bases and J by 0 bases, with 6 bases left in between. The chain is built from TRBV27 and TRBJ2-7, with D tentatively TRBD1 (5 bases). The TCR sequence derives from a male donor in good health and CMV-seronegative. Material: PBMCs. Written as DNA, the CDR3 is TGTGCCAGCAGTTTCGACAGCTCCTACGAGCAGTACTTC. This translates into CASSFDSSYEQYF.